The subject of this entry is one T cell receptor (beta chain). The antigen is unknown. Germline V gene lookup returns CDR1 MNHNS and CDR2 SASEGT. J gave up 6 bases and V 7 bases, and 7 bases lay outside the gene matches. CDR3 length: 14 amino acids. These data belong to a study of spatial heterogeneity in lung cancer. On the study more broadly: The study consistently detected more beta-chain than alpha-chain sequences. Notes on the study in general: Ubiquitous expanded tumor TCRs surfaced in blood more at resection than they did at follow-up.

As to time point: sample taken at primary tumor resection. Unsorted whole RNA samples from tumor, nontumor lung or frozen PBMC were sequenced. A total of some 70 untreated early-stage non-small cell lung cancer patients served as donors. TCRdb reprocessed the 5' RACE reads with MiXCR, giving one entry per CDR3 protein. The table includes about 38,000 distinct CDR3 sequences, around 7% detected once. Sequencing used PBMCs, obtained at surgery. The clonotype comes from a male donor with early-stage non-small cell lung cancer. This chain joins TRBV6-1 and TRBJ1-4, with 8 bases that match TRBD1. Here the CDR3 reads CASITGGGDEKLFF. The CDR3 nucleotides read TGTGCCAGCATAACAGGGGGTGGCGATGAAAAACTGTTTTTT.